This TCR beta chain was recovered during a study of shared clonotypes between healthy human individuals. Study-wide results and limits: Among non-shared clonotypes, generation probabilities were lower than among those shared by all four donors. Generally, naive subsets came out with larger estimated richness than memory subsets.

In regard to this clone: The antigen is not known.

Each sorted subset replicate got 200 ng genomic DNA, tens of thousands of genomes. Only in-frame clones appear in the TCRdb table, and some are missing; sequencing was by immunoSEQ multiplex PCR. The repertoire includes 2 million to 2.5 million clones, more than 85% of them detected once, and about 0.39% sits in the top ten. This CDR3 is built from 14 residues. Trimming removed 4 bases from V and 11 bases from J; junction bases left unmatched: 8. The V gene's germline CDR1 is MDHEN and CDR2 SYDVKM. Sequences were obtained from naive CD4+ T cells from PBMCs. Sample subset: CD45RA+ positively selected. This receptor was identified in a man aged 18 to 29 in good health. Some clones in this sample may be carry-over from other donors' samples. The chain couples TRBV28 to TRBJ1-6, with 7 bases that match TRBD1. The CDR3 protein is CASSSTGLRAPLHF. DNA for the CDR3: TGTGCCAGCAGTTCGACAGGGTTAAGGGCACCCCTCCACTTT.